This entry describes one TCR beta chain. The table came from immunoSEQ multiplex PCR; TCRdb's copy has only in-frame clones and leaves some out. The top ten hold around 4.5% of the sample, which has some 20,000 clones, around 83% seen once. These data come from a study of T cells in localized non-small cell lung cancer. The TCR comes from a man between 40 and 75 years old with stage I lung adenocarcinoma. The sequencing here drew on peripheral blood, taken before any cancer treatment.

The CDR3 bases are TGTGCCAGCAGTGAACAAAGTACCGGCACAGATACGCAGTATTTT. Protein: CASSEQSTGTDTQYF. The chain uses TRBV2 and TRBJ2-3, with D hard to call. The germline V gene has CDR1 SNHLY and CDR2 FYNNEI. This CDR3 spans 15 amino acids. Deletions cut 2 bases from V and 1 base from J, with 10 bases between.